This TCR beta chain was sequenced for a study of blood T cell repertoires in COVID-19. Across the whole study: Acute and convalescent COVID-19 samples came from the United States, Italy and Spain. T cells, B-cell-depleted T cells, or PBMCs provided the cDNA or gDNA that served as material.

Trimming cost V 2 bases and J 6 bases, with 13 bases left between them. Germline V gene data show CDR1 as LGHDT and CDR2 as YNNKEL (reference sequence). The CDR3 is 14 amino acids. In the original analysis: Nucleated cell counts were estimated from reference gene primer amplification. Method: immunoSEQ multiplex PCR; TCRdb's copy keeps in-frame clones and lacks some. V and J calls and clone size are given by that table; D and trimming were obtained from the DNA. Seen here are 300,000 to 400,000 clones, 85% to 90% observed once, and the top ten hold approximately 4%. This chain uses TRBV3-1 (or the pseudogene TRBV3-2) with TRBJ1-1; D remains ambiguous. The sequence was obtained from a woman in her fifties or sixties with active or convalescent COVID-19. Sample: peripheral blood. The CDR3 DNA sequence: TGTGCCAGCAGCCAAAGCGGCGGGTACGCTGAAGCTTTCTTT. Its protein is CASSQSGGYAEAFF.